These T cell receptor beta chains were read from a single sample in a study of blood T cell repertoires in COVID-19. The data were produced by immunoSEQ multiplex PCR, yet TCRdb's version contains in-frame clones alone and is incomplete. Found here are 270,000 or so clones, 86% of them singletons; the top ten hold approximately 2.5%. Sequenced: PBMCs or T cells enriched from blood (not recorded which). All receptors derive from a young woman who had recovered from COVID-19. The CDR3 runs from the conserved cysteine through the conserved F or W. The D gene is left open where the match is weak. Only some rows state a clone size, as once, few, many or a class for expanded clones.

clone size: -
J gene: TRBJ1-3
D gene: -
V gene: TRBV7-9
CDR3 DNA: TGTGCCAGCAGTTTAACGGTGGTCCGGGACTTCTCTGGAAACACCATATATTTT
CDR3 protein: CASSLTVVRDFSGNTIYF

clone size: -
J gene: TRBJ1-1
D gene: -
V gene: TRBV19
CDR3 DNA: TGTGCCAGTAGTATAGGCAGGAACACTGAAGCTTTCTTT
CDR3 protein: CASSIGRNTEAFF

clone size: few
J gene: TRBJ2-3
D gene: -
V gene: TRBV18
CDR3 DNA: TGTGCCAGCTCACCACCAGGGGTTAGGGCTCGAGCAGATACGCAGTATTTT
CDR3 protein: CASSPPGVRARADTQYF

clone size: -
J gene: TRBJ2-1
D gene: TRBD2
V gene: TRBV7-2
CDR3 DNA: TGTGCCAGCAGCACTAGCGCGGGAGGGCCAAATGAGCAGTTCTTC
CDR3 protein: CASSTSAGGPNEQFF

clone size: -
J gene: TRBJ2-1
D gene: TRBD2
V gene: TRBV27
CDR3 DNA: TGTGCCAGCAGTTTGAGGGGCGGGAGCGCCTACAATGAGCAGTTCTTC
CDR3 protein: CASSLRGGSAYNEQFF

clone size: -
J gene: TRBJ2-1
D gene: TRBD2
V gene: TRBV12-3/TRBV12-4
CDR3 DNA: TGTGCCAGCAGTTTGGGAGGGTCACATGAGCAGTTCTTC
CDR3 protein: CASSLGGSHEQFF

clone size: -
J gene: TRBJ1-3
D gene: TRBD1
V gene: TRBV7-2
CDR3 DNA: TGTGCCAGCAGCCCGGGACAGTCCTCTGGAAACACCATATATTTT
CDR3 protein: CASSPGQSSGNTIYF

clone size: once
J gene: TRBJ1-6
D gene: TRBD1
V gene: TRBV9
CDR3 DNA: TGTGCCAGCAGCCCGCGGCCAGGGGGCTCAGGGGGTAATTCACCCCTCCACTTT
CDR3 protein: CASSPRPGGSGGNSPLHF

clone size: -
J gene: TRBJ1-4
D gene: -
V gene: TRBV27
CDR3 DNA: TGTGCCAGCAGTTCCGGCCCCGGGGTTGGGGAAAAACTGTTTTTT
CDR3 protein: CASSSGPGVGEKLFF

clone size: -
J gene: TRBJ2-1
D gene: -
V gene: TRBV4-3
CDR3 DNA: TGCGCCAGCAGCCCCGCGACTGTGCAGAATGAGCAGTTCTTC
CDR3 protein: CASSPATVQNEQFF

clone size: -
J gene: TRBJ2-5
D gene: -
V gene: TRBV7-7
CDR3 DNA: TGTGCCAGCAGCCCGCTGACTAGGGGTGAGACCCAGTACTTC
CDR3 protein: CASSPLTRGETQYF

clone size: -
J gene: TRBJ1-2
D gene: TRBD1
V gene: TRBV4-2
CDR3 DNA: TGTGCCAGCAGCCAAATACAACAGGGGGCTGATGGCTACACCTTC
CDR3 protein: CASSQIQQGADGYTF

clone size: -
J gene: TRBJ2-3
D gene: -
V gene: TRBV5-1
CDR3 DNA: TGCGCCAGCAGCTTGAGCGTCGGGGGAAGCACAGATACGCAGTATTTT
CDR3 protein: CASSLSVGGSTDTQYF

clone size: -
J gene: TRBJ1-2
D gene: TRBD1
V gene: TRBV3-1/TRBV3-2
CDR3 DNA: TGTGCCAGCAGCCAAGGGGGACAGGGGAGAGGCTACACCTTC
CDR3 protein: CASSQGGQGRGYTF

clone size: few
J gene: TRBJ1-1
D gene: TRBD1
V gene: TRBV19
CDR3 DNA: TGTGCCAGTAGTGGATACAGGGGGGACACTGAAGCTTTCTTT
CDR3 protein: CASSGYRGDTEAFF

clone size: -
J gene: TRBJ1-2
D gene: TRBD1
V gene: TRBV27
CDR3 DNA: TGTGCCACCACTGACAGGGCGGGCTATGGCTACACCTTC
CDR3 protein: CATTDRAGYGYTF

clone size: -
J gene: TRBJ2-1
D gene: TRBD2
V gene: TRBV30
CDR3 DNA: TGTGCCTGGAGTGTACTCGGGGGGTCGAGCTCCTACAATGAGCAGTTCTTC
CDR3 protein: CAWSVLGGSSSYNEQFF

clone size: -
J gene: TRBJ2-7
D gene: TRBD2
V gene: TRBV10-1
CDR3 DNA: TGCGCCAGCAGCCCCCCCGGGAGGAACTACGAGCAGTACTTC
CDR3 protein: CASSPPGRNYEQYF

clone size: -
J gene: TRBJ1-1
D gene: TRBD1
V gene: TRBV28
CDR3 DNA: TGTGCCACTCTGAAAGGGACAGGGGACAAAGCTTTCTTT
CDR3 protein: CATLKGTGDKAFF

clone size: few
J gene: TRBJ2-7
D gene: TRBD1
V gene: TRBV13
CDR3 DNA: TGTGCCAGCAGCGCCTATCCGGGACAGGGGTACGAGCAGTACTTC
CDR3 protein: CASSAYPGQGYEQYF

clone size: -
J gene: TRBJ1-3
D gene: -
V gene: TRBV6-2/TRBV6-3
CDR3 DNA: TGTGCCAGCAGTTACGTCGGGAGTTTCTCTGGAAACACCATATATTTT
CDR3 protein: CASSYVGSFSGNTIYF

clone size: -
J gene: TRBJ2-5
D gene: TRBD2
V gene: TRBV5-4
CDR3 DNA: TGTGCCAGCAGCTCCCCGATTGGCGGGAGGCCGGGGGAGACCCAGTACTTC
CDR3 protein: CASSSPIGGRPGETQYF

clone size: once
J gene: TRBJ2-2
D gene: -
V gene: TRBV9
CDR3 DNA: TGTGCCAGCAGCGTACAGGCGTTGGGCACCGGGGAGCTGTTTTTT
CDR3 protein: CASSVQALGTGELFF

clone size: -
J gene: TRBJ2-1
D gene: -
V gene: TRBV19
CDR3 DNA: TGTGCCAGCTCGGTGGCTAGCGTGAGCAATGAGCAGTTCTTC
CDR3 protein: CASSVASVSNEQFF